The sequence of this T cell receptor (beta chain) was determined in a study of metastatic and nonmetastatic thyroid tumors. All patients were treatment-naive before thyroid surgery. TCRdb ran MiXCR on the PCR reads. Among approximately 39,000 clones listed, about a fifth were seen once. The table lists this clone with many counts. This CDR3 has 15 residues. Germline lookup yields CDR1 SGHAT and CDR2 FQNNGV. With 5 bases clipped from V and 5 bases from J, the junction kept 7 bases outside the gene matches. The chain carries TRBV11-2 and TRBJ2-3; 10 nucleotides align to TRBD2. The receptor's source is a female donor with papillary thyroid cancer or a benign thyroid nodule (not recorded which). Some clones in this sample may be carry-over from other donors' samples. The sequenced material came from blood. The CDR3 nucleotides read TGTGCCAGCAGCATTCCGGGACTAGCGAGAGATACGCAGTATTTT. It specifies CASSIPGLARDTQYF. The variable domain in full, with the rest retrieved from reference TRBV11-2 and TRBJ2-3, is EAGVAQSPRYKIIEKRQSVAFWCNPISGHATLYWYQQILGQGPKLLIQFQNNGVVDDSQLPKDRFSAERLKGVDSTLKIQPAKLEDSAVYLCASSIPGLARDTQYFGPGTRLTVL.